This T cell receptor (beta chain) was sequenced for a study of OX40 agonist ivuxolimab in advanced cancers. Points from the study as a whole: Which antigen the expanded peripheral T cells recognized is unknown.

On this clone itself: Its target is unknown.

The table came from immunoSEQ multiplex PCR; TCRdb's copy has only in-frame clones and leaves some out. The sample includes around 70,000 clones, over 75% seen only once; the top ten take around 7.5%. V was trimmed by 5 bases and J by 4 bases, leaving 14 bases between them. The germline CDR1 and CDR2 sequences are SGHVS and FQNEAQ. The CDR3 extends over 15 amino acids. This TCR derives from an adult with an advanced solid tumor such as melanoma, head and neck, liver or kidney cancer. This specimen consisted of CD4+ or CD8+ T cells sorted from blood, obtained in a trial of the OX40 agonist ivuxolimab. The chain has TRBV7-8 and TRBJ1-4; tentative D call: TRBD1 (6 bases). CDR3 loop: CASSPLGGHNEKLFF. CDR3 nucleotides: TGTGCCAGCAGCCCCCTAGGGGGGCATAATGAAAAACTGTTTTTT.